This TCR beta chain was found in a study of Ad26.COV2.S vaccination and SARS-CoV-2 variants. Study findings and constraints: Assessments of TCR breadth and depth may have underestimated the total T cell responses. Vaccinees and placebo recipients showed similar non-spike TCR breadth.

The protocol was immunoSEQ multiplex PCR, while the TCRdb copy is restricted to in-frame clones and leaves out a portion. The sample holds around 450,000 clones, nearly 90% seen once. To note about this clone: Its antigen is not known.

This CDR3 is built from 11 residues. Germline loops: CDR1 SGHRS, CDR2 YFSETQ. Trimming removed 10 bases from V and 7 bases from J, with 12 bases in between. Documented treatment: some 19 received Ad26.COV2.S at low or high dose, single or two shots; about 5 received placebo; per-sample allocation not given. The study sampled participants on day 63 after the first vaccine or placebo injection. Expression of Wuhan-strain SARS-CoV-2 spike came from the Ad26 vector that formed the vaccine. The source is a person between 18 and 60 years old who received the Ad26.COV2.S COVID-19 vaccine or a placebo. The sample here was peripheral blood, taken in a trial of Ad26.COV2.S vaccine versus placebo. This chain uses TRBV5-1 with TRBJ2-4; D remains ambiguous. The CDR3 reads CAQTDSNIQYF. The CDR3 DNA reads as TGCGCCCAAACCGATTCCAACATTCAGTACTTC.